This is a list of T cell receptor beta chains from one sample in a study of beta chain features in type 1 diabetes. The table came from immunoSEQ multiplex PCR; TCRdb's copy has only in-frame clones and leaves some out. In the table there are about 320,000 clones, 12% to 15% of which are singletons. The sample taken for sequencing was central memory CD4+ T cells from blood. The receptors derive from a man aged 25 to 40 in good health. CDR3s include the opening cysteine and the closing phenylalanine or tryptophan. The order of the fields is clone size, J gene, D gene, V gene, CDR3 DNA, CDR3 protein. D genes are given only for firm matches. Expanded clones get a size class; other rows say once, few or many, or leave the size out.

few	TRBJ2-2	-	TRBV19	TGTGCCAGTAGTATAAGGATTGGGCAGGGATTCACCGGGGAGCTGTTTTTT	CASSIRIGQGFTGELFF
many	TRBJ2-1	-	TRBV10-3	TGTGCCATCAGTGAGCGGGGGAGTAACAATGAGCAGTTCTTC	CAISERGSNNEQFF
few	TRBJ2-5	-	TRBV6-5	TGTGCCAGCAGTTACTCTGTGTCACCAGAGACCCAGTACTTC	CASSYSVSPETQYF
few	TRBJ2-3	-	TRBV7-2	TGTGCCAGCAGCTTAATGAGCACAGATACGCAGTATTTT	CASSLMSTDTQYF
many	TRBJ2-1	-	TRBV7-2	TGTGCCAGCAGCTACCACAATGAGCAGTTCTTC	CASSYHNEQFF
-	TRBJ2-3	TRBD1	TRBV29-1	TGCAGCGTAATGAACAGGGGAAGCACAGATACGCAGTATTTT	CSVMNRGSTDTQYF
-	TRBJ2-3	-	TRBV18	TGTGCCAGCTCAAGCAGCAGGGTTGGGGCAGATACGCAGTATTTT	CASSSSRVGADTQYF
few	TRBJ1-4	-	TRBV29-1	TGCAGCGTTGCGGTGGGGGCGGGACTCAATGAAAAACTGTTTTTT	CSVAVGAGLNEKLFF
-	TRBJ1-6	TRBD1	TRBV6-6	TGTGCCAGCACCGGGACAGGGGTTAATTCACCCCTCCACTTT	CASTGTGVNSPLHF
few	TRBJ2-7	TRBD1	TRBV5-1	TGCGCCAGCAGCCGCTCAACTTCGGGACAGGGATACGAGCAGTACTTC	CASSRSTSGQGYEQYF
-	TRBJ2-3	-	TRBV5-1	TGCGCCAGCAGAGGGGCAGGCACAGATACGCAGTATTTT	CASRGAGTDTQYF
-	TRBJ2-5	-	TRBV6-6	TGTGCCAGCAGGCGATTTAGCGGAGAACAAGAGACCCAGTACTTC	CASRRFSGEQETQYF
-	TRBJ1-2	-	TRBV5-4	TGTGCCAGCAGCTTGGCCGACGGATATGGCTACACCTTC	CASSLADGYGYTF
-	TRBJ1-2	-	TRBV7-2	TGTGCCAGCAGCTTAGTAGGCAGTGTTGAGAGCTACACCTTC	CASSLVGSVESYTF
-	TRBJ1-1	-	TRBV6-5	TGTGCCAGCACAAGCTACCGGGAAGCTTTCTTT	CASTSYREAFF
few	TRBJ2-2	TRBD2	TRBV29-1	TGCAGCGTTGGAAGACTAGCGGGGGGTGCCGGGGAGCTGTTTTTT	CSVGRLAGGAGELFF
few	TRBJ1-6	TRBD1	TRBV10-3	TGTGCCATCAGTGAGTCAGGACAGGGAAGTTCCTCACCCCTCCACTTT	CAISESGQGSSSPLHF
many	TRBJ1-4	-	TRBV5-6	TGTGCCAGCAGCCAAACACGGTGGGAACTGTTTTTT	CASSQTRWELFF
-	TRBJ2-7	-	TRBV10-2	TGCGCCAGCACTTGGGACGTTTCCTACGAGCAGTACTTC	CASTWDVSYEQYF
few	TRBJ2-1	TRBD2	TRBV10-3	TGTGCCATCAGTGGACTAGCGGGAGGCAGCTCCTACAATGAGCAGTTCTTC	CAISGLAGGSSYNEQFF
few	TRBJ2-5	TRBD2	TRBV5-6	TGTGCCAGCAGCTCTAGCGGGGGGGCCGGAGAGACCCAGTACTTC	CASSSSGGAGETQYF
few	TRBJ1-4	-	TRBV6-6	TGTGCCAGCACCATGCAGGGAGTAGGGGATGAAAAACTGTTTTTT	CASTMQGVGDEKLFF
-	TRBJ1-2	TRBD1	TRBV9	TGTGCCAGCTCACCACCAGGACAGGGGGCGCCCTACACCTTC	CASSPPGQGAPYTF
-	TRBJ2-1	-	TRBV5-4	TGTGCCAGCAGCTCCTCCCTGTATGAGCAGTTCTTC	CASSSSLYEQFF
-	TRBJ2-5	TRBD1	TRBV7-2	TGTGCCAGCAGCCCAAAGGGGGCTCAAGAGACCCAGTACTTC	CASSPKGAQETQYF
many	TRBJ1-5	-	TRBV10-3	TGTGCCATCATGAAGGACCCAGAGAATCAGCCCCAGCATTTT	CAIMKDPENQPQHF
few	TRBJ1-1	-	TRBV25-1	TGTGCCAGCAGTGAAATGGGACGGGATGAAGCTTTCTTT	CASSEMGRDEAFF
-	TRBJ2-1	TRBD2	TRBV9	TGTGCCAGCAGCCCCCGCCTAGCGGGAGGGGGTATGTATGAGCAGTTCTTC	CASSPRLAGGGMYEQFF
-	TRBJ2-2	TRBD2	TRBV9	TGTGCCAGCAGCGCTTCTCCGTCCGGGACTACCGGCAGGGAGCTGTTTTTT	CASSASPSGTTGRELFF
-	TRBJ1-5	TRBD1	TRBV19	TGTGCCAGTAGTAGCCGGTACAGGGGTCGGGATCAGCCCCAGCATTTT	CASSSRYRGRDQPQHF
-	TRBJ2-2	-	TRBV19	TGTGCCCGCGGTCTCTACACCGGGGAGCTGTTTTTT	CARGLYTGELFF
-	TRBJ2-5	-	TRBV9	TGTGCCAGCAGCGTAGCTGGGTGGGGTCAGAAAGAGACCCAGTACTTC	CASSVAGWGQKETQYF
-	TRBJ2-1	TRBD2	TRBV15	TGTGCCACCAGCAGAGTGCCTAGCGGGATAACTAATGAGCAGTTCTTC	CATSRVPSGITNEQFF
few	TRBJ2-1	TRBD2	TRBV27	TGTGCCAGCAGTTCCATACCTCCGGGACTAGCTCCCTCAGAGCAGTTCTTC	CASSSIPPGLAPSEQFF
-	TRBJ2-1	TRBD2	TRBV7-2	TGTGCCAGCAGCCGATCTCCGCGCTCTAGCGGAAAGGGGAATGAGCAGTTCTTC	CASSRSPRSSGKGNEQFF
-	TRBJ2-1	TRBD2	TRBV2	TGTGCCGGGGGCTTAATAGCGGGAGGGGAGCAGTTCTTC	CAGGLIAGGEQFF
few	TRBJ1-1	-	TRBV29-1	TGCAGCGTTGGACAGAACTTGAACACTGAAGCTTTCTTT	CSVGQNLNTEAFF
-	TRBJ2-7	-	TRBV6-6	TGTGCCAGCAGCTCCGGACGGTACTACGAGCAGTACTTC	CASSSGRYYEQYF
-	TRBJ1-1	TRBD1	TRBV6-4	TGTGCCAGCAGGGTACAGGGGTCGAACACTGAAGCTTTCTTT	CASRVQGSNTEAFF
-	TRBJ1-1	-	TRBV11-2	TGTGCCAGCAGCTTAGATCCCCGTGGCACTGAAGCTTTCTTT	CASSLDPRGTEAFF
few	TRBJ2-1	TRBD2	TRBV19	TGTGCCAGTAGTATAGCTCCACTAGCGGGACCTTCTAGGCAGTTCTTC	CASSIAPLAGPSRQFF
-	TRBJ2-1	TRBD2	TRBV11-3	TGTGCCAGCAGCTTATCCGGGACTAGCAGCCAAGGTGAGCAGTTCTTC	CASSLSGTSSQGEQFF